Described below is a single T cell receptor beta chain sequence and its context. Antigen specificity is unknown. Germline V CDR1 and CDR2: KGHSH, LQKENI. The CDR3 loop spans 14 amino acids. V was clipped by 3 bases and J by 8 bases, with 16 bases between them. The treatment was: roughly ten-day PBMC culture with coronavirus spike peptide pools or control peptides (ViraFEST assay). These data are taken from a study of vaccination and CD4 T cells after COVID-19. Turning to the study itself: Six males and four females, two of them Hispanic, were enrolled as convalescents.

The Oncomine TCR Beta short-read assay was applied to DNA of cultured CD4+ T cells. Each CDR3 protein is one row after TCRdb ran MiXCR on the PCR reads. The sample has 9,500 to 15,000 distinct CDR3 sequences, around 80% seen once. The sample comprised CD4+ T cells from blood, cultured in vitro. V and J are TRBV18 and TRBJ1-1, with D possibly being TRBD1 (5 bases). This clonotype was obtained from a human donor who had recovered from COVID-19. The CDR3 nucleotides are TGTGCCAGCTCACCCACGGGACTACCCGACGAAGCTTTCTTT. Amino acids: CASSPTGLPDEAFF.